This T cell receptor (beta chain) was profiled in a study of T cells after yellow fever vaccination. Study results and limitations: Peak timing came faster in the weaker secondary response, day 5 versus 15.

Turning to this clonotype: The antigen is unknown.

A single record per CDR3 protein comes from TCRdb applying MiXCR to the 5' RACE reads. The top ten hold 41% of the sample, which has tens of thousands of distinct CDR3 sequences, around 7.3% seen once. Here the sequenced sample was CD8+ T cells sorted from PBMCs, taken on the day of the yellow fever booster vaccination. The receptor was isolated from a man younger than 45 who received the YFV17D yellow fever vaccine.

The CDR3 protein is CASSPSEEAFF. The CDR3 DNA sequence: TGTGCCAGCAGCCCAAGCGAGGAAGCTTTCTTT. The rearrangement joins TRBV9 to TRBJ1-1; D is undetermined. With 4 bases removed from V and 8 bases from J, the gap between germline ends came to 9 bases. Germline CDR1 SGDLS, CDR2 YYNGEE. The CDR3 is made up of 11 amino acids. Looking up the rest from reference TRBV9 and TRBJ1-1 gives the full variable domain: DSGVTQTPKHLITATGQRVTLRCSPRSGDLSVYWYQQSLDQGLQFLIQYYNGEERAKGNILERFSAQQFPDLHSELNLSSLELGDSALYFCASSPSEEAFFGQGTRLTVV.